The source of this T cell receptor beta chain is a study of blood T cell repertoires in COVID-19. On the study more broadly: COVID-19 samples collected from the United States, Italy and Spain covered acute and convalescent phases.

This CDR3 is 13 amino acids long. Germline V lookup: CDR1 SGHTA, CDR2 FQGNSA. The germline V and J ends were trimmed by 2 bases and 4 bases, with 8 bases remaining between them. This clone was picked up one time. Profiled with immunoSEQ multiplex PCR; TCRdb holds only in-frame clones, not every one. The data show about 250,000 clones, about 84% seen once. Those enrolled in Seattle joined during active infection and were followed longitudinally afterward. This TCR came from a woman older than 75 with COVID-19, enrolled during active disease. The chain is built from TRBV7-2 and TRBJ1-1; no firm D call. Sequencing was done on a sample of peripheral blood. CDR3 nucleotides: TGTGCCAGCAGCTTACGGGGTGGCACTGAAGCTTTCTTT. Its translation: CASSLRGGTEAFF.